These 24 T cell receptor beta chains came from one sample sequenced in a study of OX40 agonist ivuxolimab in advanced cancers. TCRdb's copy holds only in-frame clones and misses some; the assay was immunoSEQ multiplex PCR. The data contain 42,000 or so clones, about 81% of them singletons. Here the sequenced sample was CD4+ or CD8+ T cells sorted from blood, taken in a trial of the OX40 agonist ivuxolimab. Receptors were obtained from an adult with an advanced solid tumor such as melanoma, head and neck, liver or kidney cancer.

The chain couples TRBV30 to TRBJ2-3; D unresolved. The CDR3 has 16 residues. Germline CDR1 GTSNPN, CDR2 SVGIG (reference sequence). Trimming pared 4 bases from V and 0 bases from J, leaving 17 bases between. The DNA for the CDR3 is TGTGCCTGGACGTCTAATCGTGTATCTAGCACAGATACGCAGTATTTT. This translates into CAWTSNRVSSTDTQYF.

This CDR3 reads CASRRTTETQYF. CDR3 in DNA: TGTGCCAGCAGACGGACTACGGAGACGCAGTATTTT. V usage is TRBV11-3 and J usage is TRBJ2-3; possibly TRBD2 for D (6 bases). Trimming took 6 bases from V and 9 from J, leaving 13 bases between them. CDR1 and CDR2 from the germline V gene are SGHNT and YENEEA. This CDR3 has 12 amino acids.

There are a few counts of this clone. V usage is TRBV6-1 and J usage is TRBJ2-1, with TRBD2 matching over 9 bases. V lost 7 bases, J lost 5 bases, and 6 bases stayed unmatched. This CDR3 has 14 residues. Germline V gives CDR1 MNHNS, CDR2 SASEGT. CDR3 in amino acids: CASMISGSHNEQFF. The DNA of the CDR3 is TGTGCCAGCATGATTAGCGGGAGCCACAATGAGCAGTTCTTC.

CDR3 nucleotide sequence: TGTGCCAGCAGCTTAGAGGTTAATTCACCCCTCCACTTT. It translates to CASSLEVNSPLHF. The rearrangement links TRBV7-6 to TRBJ1-6; D gene ambiguous. The CDR3 contains 13 residues. The V gene lost 1 base and the J gene lost 6 bases, with 4 bases spanning the gap. CDR1 is SGHVS, CDR2 FNYEAQ, per germline. Looking up the rest from reference TRBV7-6 and TRBJ1-6 gives the full variable domain: GAGVSQSPRYKVTKRGQDVALRCDPISGHVSLYWYRQALGQGPEFLTYFNYEAQQDKSGLPNDRFSAERPEGSISTLTIQRTEQRDSAMYRCASSLEVNSPLHFGNGTRLTVT.

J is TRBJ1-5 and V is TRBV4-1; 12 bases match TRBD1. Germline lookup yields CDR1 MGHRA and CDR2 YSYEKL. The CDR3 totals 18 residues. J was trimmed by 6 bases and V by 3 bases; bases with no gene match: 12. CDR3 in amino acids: CASSHGTGGIGYGQPQHF. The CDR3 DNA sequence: TGCGCCAGCAGCCACGGGACAGGGGGCATTGGGTATGGTCAGCCCCAGCATTTT.

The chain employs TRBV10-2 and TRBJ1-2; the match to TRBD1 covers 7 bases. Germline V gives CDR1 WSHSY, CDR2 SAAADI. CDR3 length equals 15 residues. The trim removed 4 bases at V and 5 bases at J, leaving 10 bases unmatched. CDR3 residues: CASSVRQGHIYGYTF. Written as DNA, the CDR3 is TGCGCCAGCAGTGTTCGACAGGGACATATTTATGGCTACACCTTC.

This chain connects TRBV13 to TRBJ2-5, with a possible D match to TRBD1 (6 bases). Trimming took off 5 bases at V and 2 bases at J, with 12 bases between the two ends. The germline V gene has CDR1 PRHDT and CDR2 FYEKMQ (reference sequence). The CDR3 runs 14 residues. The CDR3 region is CASSLTGIQETQYF. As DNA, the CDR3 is TGTGCCAGCAGCCTAACAGGGATACAAGAGACCCAGTACTTC. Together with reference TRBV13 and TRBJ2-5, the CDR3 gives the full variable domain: AAGVIQSPRHLIKEKRETATLKCYPIPRHDTVYWYQQGPGQDPQFLISFYEKMQSDKGSIPDRFSAQQFSDYHSELNMSSLELGDSALYFCASSLTGIQETQYFGPGTRLLVL.

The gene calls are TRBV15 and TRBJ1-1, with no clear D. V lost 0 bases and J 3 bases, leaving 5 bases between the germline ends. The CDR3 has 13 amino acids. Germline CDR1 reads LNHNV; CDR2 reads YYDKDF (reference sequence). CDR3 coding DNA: TGTGCCACCAGCAGAGATGCCCACACTGAAGCTTTCTTT. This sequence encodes CATSRDAHTEAFF.

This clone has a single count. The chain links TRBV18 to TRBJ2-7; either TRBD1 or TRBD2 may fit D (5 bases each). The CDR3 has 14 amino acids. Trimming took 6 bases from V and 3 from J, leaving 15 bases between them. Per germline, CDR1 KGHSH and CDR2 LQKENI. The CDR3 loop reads CASSPMGPNYEQYV. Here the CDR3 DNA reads TGTGCCAGCTCCCCTATGGGACCGAACTACGAGCAGTACGTC.

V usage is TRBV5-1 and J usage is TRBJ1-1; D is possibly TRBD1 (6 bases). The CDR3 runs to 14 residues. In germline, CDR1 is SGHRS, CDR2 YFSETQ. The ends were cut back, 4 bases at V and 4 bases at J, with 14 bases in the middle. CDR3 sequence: CASSTVPDSTEAFF. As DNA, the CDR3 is TGCGCCAGCAGCACAGTCCCGGACAGCACTGAAGCTTTCTTT. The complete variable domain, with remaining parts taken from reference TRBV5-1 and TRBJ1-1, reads KAGVTQTPRYLIKTRGQQVTLSCSPISGHRSVSWYQQTPGQGLQFLFEYFSETQRNKGNFPGRFSGRQFSNSRSEMNVSTLELGDSALYLCASSTVPDSTEAFFGQGTRLTVV.

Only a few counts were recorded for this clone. Here the CDR3 DNA reads TGTGCCAGCAGCCCGAGGACAGGGGGCTCTCAGCCCCAGCATTTT. It encodes CASSPRTGGSQPQHF. The rearrangement joins TRBV28 to TRBJ1-5; TRBD1 matches 11 bases. Germline loops: CDR1 MDHEN, CDR2 SYDVKM. This CDR3 is built from 15 residues. V dropped 6 bases and J dropped 6; count of bases not matched to a gene: 7.

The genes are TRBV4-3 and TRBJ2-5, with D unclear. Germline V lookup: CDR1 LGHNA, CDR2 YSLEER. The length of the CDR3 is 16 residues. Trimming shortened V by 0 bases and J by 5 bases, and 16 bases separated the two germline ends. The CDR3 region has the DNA TGCGCCAGCAGCCAAGATATTTTCCCCGGCCTGGAGACCCAGTACTTC. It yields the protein CASSQDIFPGLETQYF.

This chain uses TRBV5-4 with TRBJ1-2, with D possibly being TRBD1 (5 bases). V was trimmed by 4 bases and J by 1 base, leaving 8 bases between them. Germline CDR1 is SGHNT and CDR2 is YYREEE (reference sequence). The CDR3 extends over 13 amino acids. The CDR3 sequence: CASSPDSNYGYTF. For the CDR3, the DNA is TGTGCCAGCAGCCCCGACAGTAACTATGGCTACACCTTC.

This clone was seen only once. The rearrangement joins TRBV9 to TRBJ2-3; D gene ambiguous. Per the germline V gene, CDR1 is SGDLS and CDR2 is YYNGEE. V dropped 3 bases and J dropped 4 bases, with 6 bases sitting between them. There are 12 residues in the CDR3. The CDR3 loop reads CASSERADTQYF. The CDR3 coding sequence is TGTGCCAGCAGCGAGCGCGCAGATACGCAGTATTTT. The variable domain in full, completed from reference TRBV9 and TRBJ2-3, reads DSGVTQTPKHLITATGQRVTLRCSPRSGDLSVYWYQQSLDQGLQFLIQYYNGEERAKGNILERFSAQQFPDLHSELNLSSLELGDSALYFCASSERADTQYFGPGTRLTVL.

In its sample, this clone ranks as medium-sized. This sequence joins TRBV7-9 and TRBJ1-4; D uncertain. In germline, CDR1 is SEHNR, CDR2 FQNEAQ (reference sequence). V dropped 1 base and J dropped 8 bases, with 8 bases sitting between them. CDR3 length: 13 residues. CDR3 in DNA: TGTGCCAGCAGCTTAGTCTTGATGGAAAAACTGTTTTTT. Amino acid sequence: CASSLVLMEKLFF.

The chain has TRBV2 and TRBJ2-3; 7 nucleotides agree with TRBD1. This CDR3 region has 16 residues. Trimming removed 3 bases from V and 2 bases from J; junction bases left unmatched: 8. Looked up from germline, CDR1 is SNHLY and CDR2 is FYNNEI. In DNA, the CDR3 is TGTGCCAGCAGTGAGTGGACAGGATGGACCACAGATACGCAGTATTTT. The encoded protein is CASSEWTGWTTDTQYF.

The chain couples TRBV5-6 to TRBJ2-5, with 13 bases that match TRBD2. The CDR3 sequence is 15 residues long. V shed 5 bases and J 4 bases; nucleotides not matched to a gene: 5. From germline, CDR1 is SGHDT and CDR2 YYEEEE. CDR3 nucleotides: TGTGCCAGCAGAACCAGACTAGCGGGAGGAGAGACCCAGTACTTC. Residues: CASRTRLAGGETQYF.

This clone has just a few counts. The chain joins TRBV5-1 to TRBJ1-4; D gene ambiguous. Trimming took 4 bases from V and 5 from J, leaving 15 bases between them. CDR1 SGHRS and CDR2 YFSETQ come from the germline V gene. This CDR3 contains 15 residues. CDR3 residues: CASSRATSRNEKLFF. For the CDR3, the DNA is TGCGCCAGCAGCCGAGCCACATCGCGCAATGAAAAACTGTTTTTT.

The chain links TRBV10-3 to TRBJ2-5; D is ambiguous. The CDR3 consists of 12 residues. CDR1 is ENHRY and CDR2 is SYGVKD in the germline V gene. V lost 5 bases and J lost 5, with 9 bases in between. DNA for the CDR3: TGTGCCATCAGTTGGAAAGGGGAGACCCAGTACTTC. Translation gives CAISWKGETQYF.

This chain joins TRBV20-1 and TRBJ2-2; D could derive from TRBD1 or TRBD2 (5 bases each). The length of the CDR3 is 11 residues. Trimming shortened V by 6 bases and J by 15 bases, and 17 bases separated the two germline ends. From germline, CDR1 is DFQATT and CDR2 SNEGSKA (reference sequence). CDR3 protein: CSASRGELVFF. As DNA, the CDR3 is TGCAGTGCCTCTCGAGGGGAGTTGGTGTTTTTT.

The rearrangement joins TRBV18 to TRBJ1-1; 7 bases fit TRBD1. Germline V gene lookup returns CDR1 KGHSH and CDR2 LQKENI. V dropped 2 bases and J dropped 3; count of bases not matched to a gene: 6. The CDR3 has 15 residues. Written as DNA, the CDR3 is TGTGCCAGCTCACCATGGGCAGGGGGGGACACTGAAGCTTTCTTT. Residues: CASSPWAGGDTEAFF.

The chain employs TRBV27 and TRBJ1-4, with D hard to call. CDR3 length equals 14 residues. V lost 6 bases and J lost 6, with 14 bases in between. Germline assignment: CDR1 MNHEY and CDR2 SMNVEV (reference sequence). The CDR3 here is CASRMTAEDEKLFF. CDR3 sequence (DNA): TGTGCCAGCAGGATGACGGCGGAGGATGAAAAACTGTTTTTT.

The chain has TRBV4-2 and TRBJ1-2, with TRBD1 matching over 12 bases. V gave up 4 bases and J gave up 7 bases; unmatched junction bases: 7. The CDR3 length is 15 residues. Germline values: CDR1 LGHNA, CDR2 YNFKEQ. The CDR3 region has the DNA TGTGCCAGCAGCCCCCGGGACAGGGGGCAAGGTGGCTACACCTTC. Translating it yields CASSPRDRGQGGYTF.

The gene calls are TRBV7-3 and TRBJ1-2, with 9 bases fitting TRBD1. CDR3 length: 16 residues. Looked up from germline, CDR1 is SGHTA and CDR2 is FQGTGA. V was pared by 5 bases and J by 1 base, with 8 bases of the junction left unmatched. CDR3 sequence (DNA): TGTGCCAGCAGCGCCGACGGGACAGGGATTAACTATGGCTACACCTTC. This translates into CASSADGTGINYGYTF. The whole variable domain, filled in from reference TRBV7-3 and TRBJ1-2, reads GAGVSQTPSNKVTEKGKYVELRCDPISGHTALYWYRQSLGQGPEFLIYFQGTGAADDSGLPNDRFFAVRPEGSVSTLKIQRTERGDSAVYLCASSADGTGINYGYTFGSGTRLTVV.